The 25 T cell receptor beta chains presented below share a single source sample, sequenced in a study of T-cell reconstitution after alpha-beta-depleted transplantation in children. Preparation of the TCRbeta library involved a method that used unique molecular identifiers. MiXCR, run by TCRdb on the PCR reads, gives a single entry per CDR3 protein. Here the sample spans about 870,000 distinct CDR3 sequences, roughly 15% being singletons. Sequences were derived from PBMCs, mostly from graft donor cells, sampled 360 days after TCRalphabeta/CD19-depleted stem cell transplant. The receptors stem from a male patient aged 5 to 17 who had a stem cell transplant for acute lymphoblastic leukemia, so the T cells may come from the graft donor.

This clonotype was observed many times. J is TRBJ2-5 and V is TRBV25-1; tentatively, D is TRBD2 (5 bases). The V and J ends lost 2 bases and 4 bases respectively, with 8 bases between them. The CDR3 covers 13 residues. The germline V gene encodes CDR1 MGHDK and CDR2 SYGVNS. This chain's CDR3 is CASSEAGGETQYF. The CDR3 region has the DNA TGTGCCAGCAGTGAAGCCGGAGGAGAGACCCAGTACTTC. The whole variable domain, remainder taken from reference TRBV25-1 and TRBJ2-5, is EADIYQTPRYLVIGTGKKITLECSQTMGHDKMYWYQQDPGMELHLIHYSYGVNSTEKGDLSSESTVSRIRTEHFPLTLESARPSHTSQYLCASSEAGGETQYFGPGTRLLVL.

V gene TRBV5-1 combines with J gene TRBJ1-1; D is uncertain. V was shortened by 0 bases and J by 5 bases, with 8 bases between the two germline ends. The germline V gene encodes CDR1 SGHRS and CDR2 YFSETQ. CDR3 length: 13 residues. The CDR3 DNA reads TGCGCCAGCAGCTTGGGGTTCGGGACTGAAGCTTTCTTT. Protein: CASSLGFGTEAFF.

This clonotype was detected once. The J gene is TRBJ1-2, the V gene TRBV5-6, with 7 bases matching TRBD1. This CDR3 is built from 14 residues. The germline V gene encodes CDR1 SGHDT and CDR2 YYEEEE. J lost 4 bases, V lost 4 bases, and 7 bases had no gene match. In DNA, the CDR3 is TGTGCCAGCAGCCGTAGGGACAGCACCTATGGCTACACCTTC. Its protein product is CASSRRDSTYGYTF.

The genes are TRBV5-6 and TRBJ2-2; 9 nucleotides align to TRBD1. This CDR3 has 15 amino acids. CDR1 is SGHDT and CDR2 is YYEEEE in the germline V gene. V was pared by 4 bases and J by 6 bases, with 7 bases of the junction left unmatched. This CDR3 reads CASSHGTGLSGELFF. CDR3 DNA sequence: TGTGCCAGCAGCCACGGGACAGGGTTGTCCGGGGAGCTGTTTTTT.

The rearrangement links TRBV5-1 to TRBJ1-1; the D is unclear. The germline V gene has CDR1 SGHRS and CDR2 YFSETQ. The CDR3 has 13 residues. V shed 4 bases and J shed 2 bases, with 9 bases lying between them. The CDR3 is CASSTVSNTEAFF. The CDR3 coding sequence is TGCGCCAGCAGCACTGTTAGTAACACTGAAGCTTTCTTT.

This clonotype was seen a few times. J is TRBJ2-7 and V is TRBV20-1, with 10 bases matching TRBD1. The germline V gene has CDR1 DFQATT and CDR2 SNEGSKA (reference sequence). The CDR3 runs to 19 residues. V dropped 0 bases and J dropped 3; count of bases not matched to a gene: 17. DNA of the CDR3: TGCAGTGCTAGAGATAGGAAACGACAGGGGGCCTCCCCTCGCTACGAGCAGTACTTC. Translated, it gives CSARDRKRQGASPRYEQYF.

This clonotype was observed a few times. The rearrangement uses TRBV7-9 and TRBJ1-2; D is undetermined. Germline V CDR1 and CDR2: SEHNR, FQNEAQ (reference sequence). V dropped 4 bases and J dropped 4 bases, with 13 bases sitting between them. This CDR3 has 14 amino acids. Written as DNA, the CDR3 is TGTGCCAGCAGCTCACTCGGCCCCAGCTATGGCTACACCTTC. This codes for CASSSLGPSYGYTF. Full variable domain (remainder filled in from reference TRBV7-9 and TRBJ1-2): DTGVSQNPRHKITKRGQNVTFRCDPISEHNRLYWYRQTLGQGPEFLTYFQNEAQLEKSRLLSDRFSAERPKGSFSTLEIQRTEQGDSAMYLCASSSLGPSYGYTFGSGTRLTVV.

The chain uses TRBV12-3 or TRBV12-4 and TRBJ1-1; no reliable D call. Deletions cut 7 bases from V and 0 bases from J, with 15 bases between. This CDR3 region has 15 residues. DNA for the CDR3: TGTGCCAGCACCCTTTCCCTCGGCATGAACACTGAAGCTTTCTTT. Translating it yields CASTLSLGMNTEAFF.

This clonotype was seen ten or more times. V gene TRBV7-9 combines with J gene TRBJ1-1, with D tentatively TRBD1 (5 bases). Trimming took 5 bases from V and 0 from J, leaving 16 bases between them. Germline loops: CDR1 SEHNR, CDR2 FQNEAQ (reference sequence). CDR3 length: 16 residues. The CDR3 loop reads CASSLRGAGMNTEAFF. CDR3 nucleotides: TGTGCCAGCAGCCTAAGGGGTGCGGGAATGAACACTGAAGCTTTCTTT.

This clonotype was counted between two and nine times. V usage is TRBV7-2 and J usage is TRBJ2-7; D not certain. The CDR3 covers 12 residues. Looked up from germline, CDR1 is SGHTA and CDR2 is FQGNSA. The germline V and J ends were trimmed by 4 bases and 4 bases, with 8 bases remaining between them. The CDR3 DNA reads TGTGCCAGCAGCTCGCGGAGATACGAGCAGTACTTC. This sequence encodes CASSSRRYEQYF.

The chain uses TRBV9 and TRBJ2-2; 9 bases map to TRBD2. The CDR3 has 15 residues. Germline V gene data show CDR1 as SGDLS and CDR2 as YYNGEE. Trimming at V came to 1 base and at J to 8 bases, leaving 6 bases not matched to a gene. In DNA, the CDR3 is TGTGCCAGCAGCGTACGAAGGCTAGCGGGAGGGGAGCTGTTTTTT. Protein: CASSVRRLAGGELFF.

This clonotype was observed a few times. The V and J genes are TRBV7-9 and TRBJ1-1; D unclear. V was shortened by 0 bases and J by 1 base, with 15 bases between the two germline ends. The CDR3 runs 17 residues. The germline CDR1 and CDR2 sequences are SEHNR and FQNEAQ (reference sequence). CDR3 loop: CASSLAPGAPKNTEAFF. The CDR3, as DNA: TGTGCCAGCAGCTTAGCGCCGGGAGCCCCCAAGAACACTGAAGCTTTCTTT.

This clonotype has just a few counts. This chain joins TRBV18 and TRBJ2-7; 10 nucleotides align to TRBD1. After removal of 8 bases from V and 7 bases from J, the junction contained 11 bases not matched to a gene. Germline loops: CDR1 KGHSH, CDR2 LQKENI. This CDR3 is 14 amino acids long. In DNA form, the CDR3 reads TGTGCCAGCCTATCCGGGACAGGGGCCCGAGAGCAGTACTTC. This encodes CASLSGTGAREQYF. The full variable domain, its missing parts supplied by reference TRBV18 and TRBJ2-7, is NAGVMQNPRHLVRRRGQEARLRCSPMKGHSHVYWYRQLPEEGLKFMVYLQKENIIDESGMPKERFSAEFPKEGPSILRIQQVVRGDSAAYFCASLSGTGAREQYFGPGTRLTVT.

This chain links TRBV15 with TRBJ2-2, with D uncertain. The CDR3 runs 17 residues. V lost 0 bases to trimming and J lost 2 bases, with 13 bases between them. Germline assignment: CDR1 LNHNV and CDR2 YYDKDF (reference sequence). The CDR3 sequence: CATSREVELVNTGELFF. CDR3 DNA sequence: TGTGCCACCAGCAGAGAGGTGGAGCTAGTTAACACCGGGGAGCTGTTTTTT.

Concerning this clonotype: The junction shows a germline mismatch at one end, possibly a read error. J is TRBJ2-3 and V is TRBV5-1; TRBD1 agrees at 8 bases. This CDR3 is 16 amino acids long. Germline CDR1 SGHRS, CDR2 YFSETQ. The CDR3 protein is CANSFITGGATDTQYF. In nucleotides, the CDR3 is TGCGCCAACAGCTTTATAACAGGGGGAGCCACAGATACGCAGTATTTT.

This clonotype has a handful of counts. The chain has TRBV6-1 and TRBJ2-1; perhaps TRBD1 as D (5 bases). The CDR3 has 16 residues. From germline, CDR1 is MNHNS and CDR2 SASEGT. V lost 8 bases and J 6 bases, leaving 23 bases between the germline ends. The CDR3 DNA reads as TGTGCCAGCTCTATTGATCAAAGGGGTGCCGGCAATGAGCAGTTCTTC. Translating it yields CASSIDQRGAGNEQFF.

The sample holds a few counts of this clonotype. This rearrangement joins TRBV4-1 to TRBJ2-2; TRBD2 matches at 8 bases. The trim removed 3 bases at V and 4 bases at J, leaving 4 bases unmatched. The CDR3 sequence is 15 residues long. Looked up from germline, CDR1 is MGHRA and CDR2 is YSYEKL. The CDR3 DNA reads TGCGCCAGCAGCCATCCTGGGACTAGCACCGGGGAGCTGTTTTTT. It specifies CASSHPGTSTGELFF.

The V call is TRBV29-1, the J call TRBJ2-2; a weak D match, TRBD1 (6 bases). Germline CDR1 is SQVTM and CDR2 is ANQGSEA. V was trimmed by 8 bases and J by 0 bases, leaving 10 bases between them. The CDR3 has 13 residues. The CDR3 sequence is CSQRTANTGELFF. CDR3 nucleotides: TGCAGCCAACGGACAGCGAACACCGGGGAGCTGTTTTTT.

The CDR3 here is CASRQGLAVTRNEQFF. The CDR3 DNA sequence: TGTGCCAGCAGACAAGGACTAGCGGTAACTCGCAATGAGCAGTTCTTC. The V call is TRBV12-3 or TRBV12-4, the J call TRBJ2-1, with 10 nucleotides matching TRBD2. V shed 6 bases, J shed 6 bases, and the junction held 11 bases outside the gene matches. The CDR3 is 16 residues long.

This chain joins TRBV2 and TRBJ2-5, with 8 bases aligning to TRBD1. This CDR3 has 14 residues. Germline lookup yields CDR1 SNHLY and CDR2 FYNNEI. V dropped 7 bases and J dropped 5; count of bases not matched to a gene: 9. Here the CDR3 DNA reads TGTGCCAGCAAATCAGGACAGGGAGACGAGACCCAGTACTTC. The encoded protein is CASKSGQGDETQYF.

The CDR3, as DNA: TGTGCCACCAGTGCGACCCTCGTGGGGGCCGAGCAGTACTTC. Residues: CATSATLVGAEQYF. V gene TRBV24-1 combines with J gene TRBJ2-7, with a tentative D call TRBD1 (6 bases). This CDR3 is 14 amino acids long. Germline lookup yields CDR1 KGHDR and CDR2 SFDVKD. V lost 5 bases, J lost 6 bases, and 16 bases lay in between.

V gene TRBV11-2 combines with J gene TRBJ2-1; tentative D call: TRBD1 (6 bases). CDR3 length: 14 amino acids. In germline, CDR1 is SGHAT, CDR2 FQNNGV. Trimming left V 1 base short and J 9 bases short, with 13 bases between. CDR3 nucleotides: TGTGCCAGCAGCTTAGTACAGGGTAGGGGTGAGCAGTTCTTC. Its translation is CASSLVQGRGEQFF.

This clonotype was recorded at least ten times. This chain connects TRBV20-1 to TRBJ1-2; D is ambiguous. Germline loops: CDR1 DFQATT, CDR2 SNEGSKA (reference sequence). The CDR3 is 15 residues long. Trimming pared 1 base from V and 1 base from J, leaving 13 bases between. The CDR3 protein is CSARVAGLLNYGYTF. The CDR3 DNA is TGCAGTGCTAGAGTAGCAGGACTCCTTAACTATGGCTACACCTTC.

The chain carries TRBV3-1 and TRBJ2-5; the match to TRBD1 covers 8 bases. The CDR3 consists of 15 residues. V was pared by 11 bases and J by 1 base, with 12 bases of the junction left unmatched. Germline assignment: CDR1 LGHDT and CDR2 YNNKEL (reference sequence). CDR3 loop: CAFSVGQGLQETQYF. The CDR3 DNA reads TGTGCCTTCAGCGTCGGACAGGGCCTCCAAGAGACCCAGTACTTC.

V and J are TRBV5-1 and TRBJ2-2; D is ambiguous. The germline V gene has CDR1 SGHRS and CDR2 YFSETQ. V was shortened by 0 bases and J by 0 bases, with 9 bases between the two germline ends. The CDR3 runs to 16 residues. The CDR3 DNA reads as TGCGCCAGCAGCTTGGAGCAGTTCTCGAACACCGGGGAGCTGTTTTTT. Translating it yields CASSLEQFSNTGELFF.